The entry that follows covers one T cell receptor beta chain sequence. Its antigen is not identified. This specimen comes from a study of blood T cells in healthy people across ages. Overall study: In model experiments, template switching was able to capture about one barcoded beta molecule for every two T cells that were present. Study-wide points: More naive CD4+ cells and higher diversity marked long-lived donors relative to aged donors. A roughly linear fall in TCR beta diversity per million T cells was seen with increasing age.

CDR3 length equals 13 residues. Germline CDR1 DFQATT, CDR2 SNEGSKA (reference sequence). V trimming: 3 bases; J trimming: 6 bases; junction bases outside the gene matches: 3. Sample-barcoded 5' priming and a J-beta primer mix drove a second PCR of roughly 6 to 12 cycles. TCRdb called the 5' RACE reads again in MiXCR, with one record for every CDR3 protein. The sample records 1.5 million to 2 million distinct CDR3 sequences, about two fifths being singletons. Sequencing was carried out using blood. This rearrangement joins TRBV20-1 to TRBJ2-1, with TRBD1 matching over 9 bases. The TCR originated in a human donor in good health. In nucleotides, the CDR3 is TGCAGTGCTAGGAGGACAGGGGTCAATGAGCAGTTCTTC. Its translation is CSARRTGVNEQFF.